This T cell receptor (beta chain) was recovered during a study of T cells expressing NK-cell markers. For the study at large: The TCR beta repertoires were obtained from sorted CD3+CD56+NKG2C+, CD3+CD56+NKG2C- and CD3+CD56-NKG2C+ T cells. Sequenced donors, eight in total, included seven who were HCMV-seropositive and one who was seronegative. Study-wide results and caveats: Among several donors, these clonotypes also ranked first in the CD3+CD56-NKG2C+ fraction.

As for this clonotype: The antigen remains undetermined.

As the method of synthesis, 5'RACE template switching with UMIs yielded TCR beta cDNA. TCRdb reprocessed the 5' RACE reads and stores each CDR3 protein as one record, lacking DNA. Here the sample table reports approximately 150,000 distinct CDR3 sequences. Looked up from germline, CDR1 is MNHEY and CDR2 is SVGAGI. The CDR3 covers 18 residues. This sequence joins TRBV6-5 and TRBJ2-6. Sequencing was carried out using blood T cells: a sorted CD56 or NKG2C T cell subset, CD4+ or CD8+ T cells, or bulk PBMC T cells (not recorded which). The sequence came from a man in his late teens or twenties in good health. The CDR3 region is CASSYQVERVSGANVLTF.